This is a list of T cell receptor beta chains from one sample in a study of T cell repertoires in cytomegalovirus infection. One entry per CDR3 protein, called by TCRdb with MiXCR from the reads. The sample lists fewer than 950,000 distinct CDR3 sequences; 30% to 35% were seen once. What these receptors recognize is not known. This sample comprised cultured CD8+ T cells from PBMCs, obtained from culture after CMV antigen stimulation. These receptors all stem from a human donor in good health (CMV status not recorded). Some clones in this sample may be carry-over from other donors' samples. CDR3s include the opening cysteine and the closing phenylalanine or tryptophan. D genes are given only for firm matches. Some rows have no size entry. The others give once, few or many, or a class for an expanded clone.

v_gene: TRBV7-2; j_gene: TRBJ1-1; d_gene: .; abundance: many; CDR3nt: TGTGCCAGCAGCTTAGCGGTGGGGGGAGGTGAAGCTTTCTTT; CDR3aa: CASSLAVGGGEAFF
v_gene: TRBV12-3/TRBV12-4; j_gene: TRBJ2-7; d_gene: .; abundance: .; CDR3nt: TGTGCCAGCAGTTTCCCCCCTCCAAGGGAGCAGTACTTC; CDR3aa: CASSFPPPREQYF
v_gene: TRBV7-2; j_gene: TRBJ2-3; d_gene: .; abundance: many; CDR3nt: TGTGCCAGCAGCTTAGGAGAGCGGTTCACAGATACGCAGTATTTT; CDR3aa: CASSLGERFTDTQYF
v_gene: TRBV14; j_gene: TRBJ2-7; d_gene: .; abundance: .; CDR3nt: TGTGCCAGCAGCCAAGATGGTCAGGGGTACGAGCAGTACTTC; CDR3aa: CASSQDGQGYEQYF
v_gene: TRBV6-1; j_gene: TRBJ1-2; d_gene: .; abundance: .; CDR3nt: TGTGCCAGCAGCTCCACGGGGGAGAGGAGAATTTATGGCTACACCTTC; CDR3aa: CASSSTGERRIYGYTF
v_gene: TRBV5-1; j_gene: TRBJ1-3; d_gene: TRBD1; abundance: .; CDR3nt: TGCGCCAGCAGCTCGACCCCGCTCACAGGGGGTTCTGGAAACACCATATATTTT; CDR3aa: CASSSTPLTGGSGNTIYF
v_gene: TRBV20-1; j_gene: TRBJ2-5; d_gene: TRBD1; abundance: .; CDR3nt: TGCAGTGCTAACCTGGGACAGGGCCAAGAGACCCAGTACTTC; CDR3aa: CSANLGQGQETQYF
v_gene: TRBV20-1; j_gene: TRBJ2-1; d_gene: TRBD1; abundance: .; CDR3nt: TGCAGTGCTAGTAAGCCCGGACAGGGGAACTACAATGAGCAGTTCTTC; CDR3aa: CSASKPGQGNYNEQFF
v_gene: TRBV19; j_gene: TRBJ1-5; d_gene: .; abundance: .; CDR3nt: TGTGCCAGTATGGAGTTCGGCAATCAGCCCCAGCATTTT; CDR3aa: CASMEFGNQPQHF
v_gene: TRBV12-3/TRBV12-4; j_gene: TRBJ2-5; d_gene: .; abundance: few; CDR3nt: TGTGCCAGCAGTTACTCCGGAGCCTCCCCGGCGAAGGAGACCCAGTACTTC; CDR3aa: CASSYSGASPAKETQYF
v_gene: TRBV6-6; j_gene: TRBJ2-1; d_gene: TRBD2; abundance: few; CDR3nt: TGTGCCAGCAGCCTAACTAGCGGGGGGGCACCTGAGCAGTTCTTC; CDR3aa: CASSLTSGGAPEQFF
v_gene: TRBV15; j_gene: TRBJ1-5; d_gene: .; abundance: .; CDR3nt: TGTGCCACCAGCAGAGATAAGGGGGGCAATCAGCCCCAGCATTTT; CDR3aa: CATSRDKGGNQPQHF
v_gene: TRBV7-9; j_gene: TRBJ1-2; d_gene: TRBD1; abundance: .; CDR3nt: TGTGCCAGCAGCTCCCGTCTGACCGGGACAGGGGACGGCTACACCTTC; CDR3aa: CASSSRLTGTGDGYTF
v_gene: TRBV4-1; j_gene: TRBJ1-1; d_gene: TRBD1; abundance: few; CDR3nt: TGCGCCAGCAGCCAACTAGGACAGGTTAACACTGAAGCTTTCTTT; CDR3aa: CASSQLGQVNTEAFF
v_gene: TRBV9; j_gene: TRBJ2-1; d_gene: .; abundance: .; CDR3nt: TGTGCCAGCAGCTCTTACAGGGGAGGTAGCTCCTACAATGAGCAGTTCTTC; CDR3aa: CASSSYRGGSSYNEQFF
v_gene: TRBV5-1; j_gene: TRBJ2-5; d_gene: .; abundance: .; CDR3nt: TGCGCCAGCAGCTTGGGAGAGACGTTCCTATCTCGGGAGACCCAGTACTTC; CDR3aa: CASSLGETFLSRETQYF
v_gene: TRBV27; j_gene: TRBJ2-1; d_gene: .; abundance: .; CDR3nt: TGTGCCAGCGGGGGGGCTGGGAATGAGCAGTTCTTC; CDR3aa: CASGGAGNEQFF
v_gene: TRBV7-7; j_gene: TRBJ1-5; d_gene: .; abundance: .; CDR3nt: TGTGCTAGCAGCTTAGCGCTCGGTCAGCCCCAGCATTTT; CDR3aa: CASSLALGQPQHF
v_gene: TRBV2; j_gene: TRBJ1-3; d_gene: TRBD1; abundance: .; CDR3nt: TGTGCCATCGTGCCGGGACAGGGGATCTCTGGAAACACCGTATATTTT; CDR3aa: CAIVPGQGISGNTVYF
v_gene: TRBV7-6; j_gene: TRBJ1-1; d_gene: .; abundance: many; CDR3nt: TGTGCCAGCAGCTTAAGTCGGACCATTAAGAACACTGAAGCTTTCTTT; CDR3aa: CASSLSRTIKNTEAFF
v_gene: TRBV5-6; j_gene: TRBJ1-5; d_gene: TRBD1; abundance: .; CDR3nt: TGTGCCAGCAGCCGCGGGACAGGGACTCAGCCCCAGCATTTT; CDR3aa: CASSRGTGTQPQHF
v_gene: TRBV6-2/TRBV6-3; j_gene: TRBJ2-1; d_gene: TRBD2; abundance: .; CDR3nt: TGTGCCAGCAGTTTCCCGACTAGCGGGGGAGGCGATGAGCAGTTCTTC; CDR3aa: CASSFPTSGGGDEQFF